The clone carrying this TCR delta chain has at least ten counts. Its matching antigen is unknown. A far bigger clonotype differs at one base, so this is likely a read error. Other DNA sequences of this sample code for an identical CDR3. Trimming took off 0 bases at V and 8 bases at J, with 21 bases between the two ends. Germline V CDR1 and CDR2: GEAIGNYY, EKD. The length of the CDR3 is 16 residues. This sample was taken from a study of gamma delta lymphoproliferative disorders and STAT genes. Study observations and caveats: Most major patient clonotypes were shared with at least one healthy donor. Low-frequency NGS calls may be less specific, so public or private leukemic clones need confirmation. Controls likely had mixed maturation stages, while leukemic cells were mostly terminal effectors.

TCRdb redid the clone calls on the multiplex PCR reads with CATT. The sample has about 990 delta-chain clones; approximately 2.1% are singletons. Genomic DNA from isolated PBMCs served as the sequencing template. The receptor comes from a human donor in good health. This chain links TRDV2 with TRDJ1; maybe TRDD3 (6 bases). The sample consisted of blood. The CDR3 loop is CACDTVGGGASDKLIF. For the CDR3, the DNA is TGTGCCTGTGACACCGTCGGTGGGGGGGCCAGCGACAAACTCATCTTT.